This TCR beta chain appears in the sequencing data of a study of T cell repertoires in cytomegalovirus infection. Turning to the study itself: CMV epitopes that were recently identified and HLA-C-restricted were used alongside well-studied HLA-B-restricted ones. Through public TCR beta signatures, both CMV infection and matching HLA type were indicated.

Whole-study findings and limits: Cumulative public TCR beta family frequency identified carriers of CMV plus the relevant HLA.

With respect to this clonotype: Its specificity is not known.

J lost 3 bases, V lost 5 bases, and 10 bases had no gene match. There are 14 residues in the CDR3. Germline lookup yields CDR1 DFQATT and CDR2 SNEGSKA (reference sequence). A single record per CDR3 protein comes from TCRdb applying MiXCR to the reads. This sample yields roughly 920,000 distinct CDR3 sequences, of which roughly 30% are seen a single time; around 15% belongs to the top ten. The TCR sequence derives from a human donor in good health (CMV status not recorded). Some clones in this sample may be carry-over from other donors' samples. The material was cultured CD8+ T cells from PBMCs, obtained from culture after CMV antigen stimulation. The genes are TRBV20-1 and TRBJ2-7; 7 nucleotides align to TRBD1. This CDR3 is CSAWDRTSNYEQYF. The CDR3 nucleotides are TGCAGTGCTTGGGACAGAACCTCTAACTACGAGCAGTACTTC.